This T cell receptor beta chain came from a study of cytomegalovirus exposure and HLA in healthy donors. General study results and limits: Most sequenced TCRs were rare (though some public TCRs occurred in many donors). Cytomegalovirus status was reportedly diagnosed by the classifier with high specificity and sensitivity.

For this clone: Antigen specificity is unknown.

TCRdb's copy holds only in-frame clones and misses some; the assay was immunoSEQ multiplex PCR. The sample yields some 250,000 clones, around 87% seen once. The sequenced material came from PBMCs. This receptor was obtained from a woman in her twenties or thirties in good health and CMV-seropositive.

CDR3 coding DNA: TGTGCCAGCAGTTTAGCGGAGGCACCCTACAATGAGCAGTTCTTC. As protein: CASSLAEAPYNEQFF. This chain joins TRBV27 and TRBJ2-1; a weak D match, TRBD2 (5 bases). The CDR3 length is 15 residues. CDR1 and CDR2 from the germline V gene are MNHEY and SMNVEV (reference sequence). Deletions cut 2 bases from V and 2 bases from J, with 10 bases between.